Listed here is a single T cell receptor (beta chain). This sample was included in a study of blood T cell repertoires in COVID-19. On the study more broadly: Samples of COVID-19 (acute and convalescent) were obtained from the United States, Italy and Spain. The cDNA or gDNA used as material had been derived from T cells, B-cell-depleted T cells, or PBMCs.

Original analysis: Nucleated cell number was recorded as an estimate derived from reference gene primer amplification. Generated by immunoSEQ multiplex PCR, the TCRdb table keeps only in-frame clones and is missing some. That table furnishes V, J and clone size, whereas the DNA furnished D and trimming. Of about 240,000 clones listed, around 84% are singletons. The germline V gene has CDR1 LGHNA and CDR2 YSLEER. The CDR3 length is 16 residues. The germline V and J ends were trimmed by 0 bases and 6 bases, with 17 bases remaining between them. Source material: peripheral blood. The chain links TRBV4-3 to TRBJ1-1; no reliable D call. The origin of this receptor is a woman aged 70-85 years with active or convalescent COVID-19. For the CDR3, the DNA is TGCGCCAGCAGCCAAGATCTGGTATATGGAAGCGCTGAAGCTTTCTTT. It translates to CASSQDLVYGSAEAFF.